This record concerns one TCR beta chain sequence. The target antigen is unknown. This entry belongs to a study of T cell repertoires in cytomegalovirus infection. Turning to the study itself: It was recently identified HLA-C-restricted and well-studied HLA-B-restricted CMV epitopes that the study used. Both CMV infection and a matching HLA type were indicated by public TCR beta signatures.

Study-level results: Clonotype analysis showed dominance of the ex vivo response by HLA-C-restricted CMV-specific TCR beta clonotypes. The cumulative frequency of public TCR beta families distinguished individuals who carried CMV together with the relevant HLA.

TCRdb reanalysed the reads using MiXCR and keeps one entry per CDR3 protein. The sample records approximately 120,000 distinct CDR3 sequences, roughly 30% being singletons. This CDR3 comprises 13 residues. V lost 0 bases and J 5 bases, leaving 8 bases between the germline ends. In germline, CDR1 is SGHRS, CDR2 YFSETQ. The sequences come from CD8+ T cells from cultured PBMCs, collected from culture after CMV antigen stimulation. The rearrangement joins TRBV5-1 to TRBJ1-1; no reliable D call. The origin of this receptor is a human donor in good health (CMV status not recorded). Some clones in this sample may be carry-over from other donors' samples. The CDR3 bases are TGCGCCAGCAGCTTGGCTCCCTTTACTGAAGCTTTCTTT. Translated: CASSLAPFTEAFF.